Included here is one TCR beta chain sequence, with context. Its matching antigen is unknown. V was pared by 7 bases and J by 0 bases, with 13 bases between. This CDR3 spans 14 amino acids. The germline CDR1 and CDR2 sequences are SQVTM and ANQGSEA. TCRdb reprocessed the RT-PCR reads via MiXCR and lists one record per CDR3 protein. The sample yields around 200,000 distinct CDR3 sequences, around 8.8% seen once. This entry is derived from a study of response to subunit inactivated influenza vaccine. Study-wide findings and caveats: Authors suggested seasonal influenza vaccinations each recruit few new T cells.

This receptor was obtained from a man aged 45-65 years who received an inactivated influenza vaccine. The starting material was non-naive T cells sorted from PBMCs, obtained on the day of vaccination. The chain joins TRBV29-1 to TRBJ2-1; D possibly corresponds to TRBD1 (6 bases). Here the CDR3 DNA reads TGCAGCGCCTTGAGGGGGAACTCCTACAATGAGCAGTTCTTC. This translates into CSALRGNSYNEQFF.